The next 24 T cell receptor beta chains were all read from a single sample in a study of OX40 agonist ivuxolimab in advanced cancers. Data came from immunoSEQ multiplex PCR; TCRdb stores just in-frame clones and leaves some out. The sample carries around 45,000 clones, about four fifths recorded once. The source was CD4+ or CD8+ T cells sorted from blood, collected in a trial of the OX40 agonist ivuxolimab. These receptors were taken from an adult with an advanced solid tumor such as melanoma, head and neck, liver or kidney cancer.

This chain uses TRBV29-1 with TRBJ2-7, with 12 bases that match TRBD2. Germline V gives CDR1 SQVTM, CDR2 ANQGSEA. The CDR3 consists of 17 residues. V lost 6 bases to trimming and J lost 1 base; unmatched junction nucleotides: 13. CDR3 nucleotides: TGCAGCGTCCCGGGAGACAAAGGACTAGCGGGATCCTACGAGCAGTACTTC. Protein sequence: CSVPGDKGLAGSYEQYF.

The rearrangement joins TRBV7-8 to TRBJ1-3, with D hard to call. Germline loops: CDR1 SGHVS, CDR2 FQNEAQ. V lost 3 bases to trimming and J lost 0 bases, with 3 bases between them. The length of the CDR3 is 13 residues. The chain's CDR3 is CASSFNSGNTIYF. The DNA of the CDR3 is TGTGCCAGCAGCTTTAACTCTGGAAACACCATATATTTT.

This sequence joins TRBV6-6 and TRBJ1-4, with D unclear. Germline CDR1 and CDR2: MNHNY and SVGAGI (reference sequence). CDR3 length equals 15 residues. Deletions cut 2 bases from V and 8 bases from J, with 15 bases between. CDR3 coding DNA: TGTGCCAGCAGTTACGGATCGGCAGGAGACGAAAAACTGTTTTTT. Translated, it gives CASSYGSAGDEKLFF.

The V gene is TRBV27, the J gene TRBJ2-2, with 14 bases that match TRBD2. The CDR3 spans 18 residues. Germline V gives CDR1 MNHEY, CDR2 SMNVEV (reference sequence). Trimming removed 4 bases from V and 4 bases from J; junction bases left unmatched: 8. DNA for the CDR3: TGTGCCAGCAGTTGGGCGGGGACTAGCGGGAGAGCCACCGGGGAGCTGTTTTTT. Translation: CASSWAGTSGRATGELFF.

This clone was seen a single time. The chain carries TRBV28 and TRBJ2-5, with D perhaps matching TRBD1 or TRBD2 (5 bases each). The DNA end is a closer match to TRBJ2-7, so the J assignment may be wrong. The CDR3 length is 14 residues. Germline V gives CDR1 MDHEN, CDR2 SYDVKM. For the CDR3, the DNA is TGTGCCAGCAGTTCCGGGACCCTTTCCTACGAGCAGTACTTC. Translated, it gives CASSSGTLSYEQYF.

The J gene is TRBJ1-4, the V gene TRBV5-1; possibly TRBD1 for D (5 bases). CDR1 is SGHRS, CDR2 YFSETQ, per germline. The CDR3 has 14 amino acids. Between the trimmed V and J ends, which lost 4 bases and 5 bases, there was a span of 12 bases. CDR3 in amino acids: CASSLRDGNEKLFF. The DNA for the CDR3 is TGCGCCAGCAGCCTCCGGGACGGAAATGAAAAACTGTTTTTT.

The genes are TRBV19 and TRBJ2-5; possible D gene TRBD1, 5 bases. With 3 bases removed from V and 4 bases from J, the gap between germline ends came to 9 bases. Per germline, CDR1 LNHDA and CDR2 SQIVND (reference sequence). The CDR3 runs to 13 residues. This CDR3 reads CASSINRGETQYF. DNA for the CDR3: TGTGCCAGTAGTATTAATAGGGGAGAGACCCAGTACTTC.

V and J are TRBV30 and TRBJ1-2; 7 bases agree with TRBD1. The J segment lost 6 bases and the V segment lost 3 bases, leaving 4 bases of the junction unmatched. This CDR3 is built from 12 residues. CDR1 GTSNPN and CDR2 SVGIG come from the germline V gene (reference sequence). CDR3 nucleotide sequence: TGTGCCTGGAGCCCGGGACAGAATGGCTACACCTTC. Protein: CAWSPGQNGYTF.

The chain combines TRBV19 with TRBJ1-5, with unresolved D. There are 13 residues in the CDR3. Looked up from germline, CDR1 is LNHDA and CDR2 is SQIVND (reference sequence). Trimming left V 1 base short and J 9 bases short, with 10 bases between. The CDR3 coding sequence is TGTGCCAGTAGTATAGGGCAGCCAGGGCCCCAGCATTTT. Protein sequence: CASSIGQPGPQHF.

The rearrangement uses TRBV2 and TRBJ2-6; 7 nucleotides match TRBD1. J gave up 0 bases and V 10 bases, and 12 bases lay outside the gene matches. The CDR3 loop spans 17 amino acids. Germline V CDR1 and CDR2: SNHLY, FYNNEI. The CDR3 protein is CAITGTGADSGANVLTF. CDR3 bases: TGTGCCATCACAGGCACAGGGGCCGACTCTGGGGCCAACGTCCTGACTTTC.

J is TRBJ2-2 and V is TRBV5-1, with TRBD1 as a possible D gene (6 bases). Germline V gene data show CDR1 as SGHRS and CDR2 as YFSETQ. The CDR3 is 15 amino acids. Deletions cut 6 bases from V and 1 base from J, with 13 bases between. For the CDR3, the DNA is TGCGCCAGCATACTGGGGGCGGTGAACACCGGGGAGCTGTTTTTT. Its protein product is CASILGAVNTGELFF.

The J gene is TRBJ2-7, the V gene TRBV18; tentatively, D is TRBD2 (6 bases). Trimming left V 2 bases short and J 2 bases short, with 13 bases between. CDR1 and CDR2 from the germline V gene are KGHSH and LQKENI. This CDR3 has 15 amino acids. DNA of the CDR3: TGTGCCAGCTCACCAAATCCTAGCGTTCCCTACGAGCAGTACTTC. It yields the protein CASSPNPSVPYEQYF.

The J gene is TRBJ2-2, the V gene TRBV5-1; D is unresolved. The CDR3 length is 13 residues. V was trimmed by 4 bases and J by 3 bases, leaving 7 bases between them. CDR1 is SGHRS, CDR2 YFSETQ, per germline. In nucleotides, the CDR3 is TGCGCCAGCAGCCCCCGAGACACCGGGGAGCTGTTTTTT. Its translation: CASSPRDTGELFF.

J is TRBJ1-1 and V is TRBV6-1, with D hard to call. Germline V CDR1 and CDR2: MNHNS, SASEGT. The V and J ends lost 2 bases and 1 base respectively, with 8 bases between them. The CDR3 extends over 14 amino acids. The CDR3 DNA follows: TGTGCCAGCAGTGAATTTATAGGGAACACTGAAGCTTTCTTT. It yields the protein CASSEFIGNTEAFF.

V is TRBV10-3 and J is TRBJ2-4; no firm D call. Per the germline V gene, CDR1 is ENHRY and CDR2 is SYGVKD. V was trimmed by 3 bases and J by 4 bases, leaving 16 bases between them. The CDR3 covers 16 residues. The DNA for the CDR3 is TGTGCCATCAGTGAAGGCCCTGGGTTGGGTAAAAACATTCAGTACTTC. As protein: CAISEGPGLGKNIQYF.

Relative to its sample, this clone is medium-sized. This chain links TRBV4-2 with TRBJ1-4, with D perhaps matching TRBD1 (5 bases). The ends were cut back, 4 bases at V and 0 bases at J, with 12 bases in the middle. CDR1 and CDR2 from the germline V gene are LGHNA and YNFKEQ. The CDR3 totals 16 residues. CDR3 loop: CASSRRATTTNEKLFF. CDR3 DNA: TGTGCCAGCAGCCGCAGGGCCACAACAACTAATGAAAAACTGTTTTTT.

The chain combines TRBV4-1 with TRBJ2-3; D is unclear. Trimming removed 4 bases from V and 7 bases from J, with 12 bases in between. Looked up from germline, CDR1 is MGHRA and CDR2 is YSYEKL. The CDR3 spans 13 residues. The CDR3 here is CASSLLTTYTQYF. DNA of the CDR3: TGCGCCAGCAGCCTTCTGACAACTTATACGCAGTATTTT.

The chain joins TRBV7-2 to TRBJ1-2; D call uncertain. Trimming took off 5 bases at V and 8 bases at J, with 15 bases between the two ends. Germline loops: CDR1 SGHTA, CDR2 FQGNSA. This CDR3 region has 13 residues. The CDR3 here is CASSTRTGGGYTF. The CDR3 coding sequence is TGTGCCAGCAGCACCCGGACGGGCGGAGGCTACACCTTC.

The chain carries TRBV2 and TRBJ2-5, with 7 nucleotides matching TRBD2. Germline assignment: CDR1 SNHLY and CDR2 FYNNEI. The CDR3 totals 15 residues. J was trimmed by 2 bases and V by 1 base; bases with no gene match: 4. CDR3 amino acids: CASSEVPGGQETQYF. The CDR3 bases are TGTGCCAGCAGTGAAGTCCCCGGGGGGCAAGAGACCCAGTACTTC. Filled out from reference TRBV2 and TRBJ2-5, the complete variable domain reads EPEVTQTPSHQVTQMGQEVILRCVPISNHLYFYWYRQILGQKVEFLVSFYNNEISEKSEIFDDQFSVERPDGSNFTLKIRSTKLEDSAMYFCASSEVPGGQETQYFGPGTRLLVL.

The rearrangement links TRBV28 to TRBJ1-5; 10 nucleotides align to TRBD1. Per the germline V gene, CDR1 is MDHEN and CDR2 is SYDVKM. The CDR3 contains 14 residues. The ends lost 5 bases at V and 5 bases at J; junction bases unmatched: 3. The CDR3 sequence: CASSPGTGDQPQHF. The CDR3 nucleotides read TGTGCCAGCAGTCCGGGGACAGGGGATCAGCCCCAGCATTTT.

This clone was observed a few times. The gene calls are TRBV2 and TRBJ2-7; a weak D match, TRBD1 (5 bases). Germline CDR1 and CDR2: SNHLY and FYNNEI. The CDR3 has 12 residues. The V end was cut by 7 bases, the J end by 4 bases, with 11 bases between. The CDR3 DNA sequence: TGTGCCAGCAAAGCAGGGCAATACGAGCAGTACTTC. This encodes CASKAGQYEQYF.

The gene calls are TRBV19 and TRBJ2-2; TRBD1 matches 12 bases. Losses at the gene ends were 5 bases for V and 6 bases for J; bases not matched to a gene: 7. The germline V gene encodes CDR1 LNHDA and CDR2 SQIVND (reference sequence). The CDR3 consists of 16 residues. The DNA of the CDR3 is TGTGCCAGTAGTGCTCGGGACAGGGGGCGTCCCGGGGAGCTGTTTTTT. Translated, it gives CASSARDRGRPGELFF. Full variable domain (remainder filled in from reference TRBV19 and TRBJ2-2): DGGITQSPKYLFRKEGQNVTLSCEQNLNHDAMYWYRQDPGQGLRLIYYSQIVNDFQKGDIAEGYSVSREKKESFPLTVTSAQKNPTAFYLCASSARDRGRPGELFFGEGSRLTVL.

By share of the sample, this clone is medium-sized. The CDR3 loop reads CASSQKPQGAHPSGNTIYF. The CDR3 DNA sequence: TGCGCCAGCAGCCAGAAACCTCAGGGGGCTCATCCCTCTGGAAACACCATATATTTT. The rearrangement joins TRBV4-1 to TRBJ1-3; 8 bases align to TRBD1. Germline assignment: CDR1 MGHRA and CDR2 YSYEKL. The junction had 13 bases not matched to a gene; V was cut back by 3 bases and J by 0 bases. The CDR3 sequence is 19 residues long.

J is TRBJ2-1 and V is TRBV6-5; TRBD1 is a possible D gene (7 bases). The CDR3 runs 15 residues. Trimming removed 0 bases at V and 9 bases at J, with 15 bases between. From germline, CDR1 is MNHEY and CDR2 SVGAGI. The CDR3: CASSYSRQGGGEQFF. DNA for the CDR3: TGTGCCAGCAGTTACTCACGACAGGGAGGCGGTGAGCAGTTCTTC.